This TCR beta chain is from a study of PD-L1 blockade in urothelial cancer. Study-level findings and limits: Pretreatment clonality of the blood TCR repertoire below the median was predictive of superior survival.

Synthetic TCR analog templates were added to each PCR reaction. Assay used: immunoSEQ multiplex PCR; TCRdb lists only in-frame clones, some missing. This table holds about 95,000 clones, over 75% found once. Regarding time point: pretreatment peripheral blood. As regards this clone: Its antigen remains unidentified.

The receptor was derived from a man aged 60 to 69 with urothelial cancer. The source was PBMCs, collected around atezolizumab (anti-PD-L1) treatment.

The CDR3 loop reads CASSPRGLNSPLHF. The DNA for the CDR3 is TGTGCCAGCAGCCCCCGAGGTCTTAATTCACCCCTCCACTTT. The chain carries TRBV7-8 and TRBJ1-6; D remains ambiguous. Germline lookup yields CDR1 SGHVS and CDR2 FQNEAQ. There are 14 residues in the CDR3. Trimming removed 5 bases at V and 6 bases at J, with 11 bases between.